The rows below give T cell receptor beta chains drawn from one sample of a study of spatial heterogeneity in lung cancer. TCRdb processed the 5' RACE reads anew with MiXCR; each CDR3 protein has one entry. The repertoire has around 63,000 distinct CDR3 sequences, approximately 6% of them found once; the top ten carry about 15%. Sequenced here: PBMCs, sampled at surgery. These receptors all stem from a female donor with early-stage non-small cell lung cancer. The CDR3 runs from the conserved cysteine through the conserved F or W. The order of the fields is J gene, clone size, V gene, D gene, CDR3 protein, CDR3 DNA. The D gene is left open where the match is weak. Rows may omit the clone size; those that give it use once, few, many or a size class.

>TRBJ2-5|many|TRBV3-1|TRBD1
CASSRGDREETQYF
TGTGCCAGCAGCCGAGGGGACAGGGAGGAGACCCAGTACTTC
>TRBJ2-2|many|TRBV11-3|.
CASSPLTGELFF
TGTGCCAGCAGCCCTTTGACCGGGGAGCTGTTTTTT
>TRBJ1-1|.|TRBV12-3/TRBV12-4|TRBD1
CASSLGDRAHTEAFF
TGTGCCAGCAGTTTGGGGGACAGGGCCCACACTGAAGCTTTCTTT
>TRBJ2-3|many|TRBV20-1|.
CSARDQGGEGTDTQYF
TGCAGTGCTAGAGATCAAGGGGGAGAGGGGACAGATACGCAGTATTTT
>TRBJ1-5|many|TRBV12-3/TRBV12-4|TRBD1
CASSSTTGDQPQHF
TGTGCCAGCAGTTCTACGACAGGGGATCAGCCCCAGCATTTT
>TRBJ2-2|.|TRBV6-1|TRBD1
CASNRYFGTGNTGELFF
TGTGCCAGCAATCGCTACTTTGGGACAGGGAACACCGGGGAGCTGTTTTTT
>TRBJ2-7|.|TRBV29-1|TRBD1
CSVSTGGYYEQYF
TGCAGCGTGTCGACAGGGGGGTACTACGAGCAGTACTTC
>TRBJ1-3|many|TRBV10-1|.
CASSDGQNSGNTIYF
TGCGCCAGCAGTGATGGACAAAACTCTGGAAACACCATATATTTT
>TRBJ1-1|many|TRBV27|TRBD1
CASSSWDRGDTEAFF
TGTGCCAGCAGTAGTTGGGACAGGGGAGACACTGAAGCTTTCTTT
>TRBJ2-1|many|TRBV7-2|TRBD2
CASRGGLGFTNEQFF
TGTGCCAGCAGGGGGGGACTAGGTTTTACAAATGAGCAGTTCTTC
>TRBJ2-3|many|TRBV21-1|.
CASSPGTNCTDTQYF
TGTGCCAGCAGCCCCGGGACAAATTGCACAGATACGCAGTATTTT
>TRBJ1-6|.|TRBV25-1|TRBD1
CASSEYGDSVYNSPLHF
TGTGCCAGCAGTGAATATGGGGACAGCGTTTATAATTCACCCCTCCACTTT
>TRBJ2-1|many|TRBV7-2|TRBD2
CASSFLLAGVSYNEQFF
TGTGCCAGCAGCTTTCTCCTAGCGGGGGTCTCCTACAATGAGCAGTTCTTC
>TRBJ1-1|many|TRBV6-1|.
CASSPGFRDTEAFF
TGTGCCAGCAGTCCAGGGTTTAGAGACACTGAAGCTTTCTTT
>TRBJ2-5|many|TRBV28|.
CASSSRDPAGETQYF
TGTGCCAGCAGTTCCCGGGACCCAGCAGGAGAGACCCAGTACTTC
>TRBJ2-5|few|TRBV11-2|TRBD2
CASSLAIAGEETQYF
TGTGCCAGCAGCTTAGCAATAGCGGGAGAGGAGACCCAGTACTTC
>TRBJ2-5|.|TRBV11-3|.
CASSPRPQETQYF
TGTGCCAGCAGCCCTAGGCCCCAAGAGACCCAGTACTTC
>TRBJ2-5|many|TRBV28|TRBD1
CASNPGQGRETQYF
TGTGCCAGCAATCCGGGACAGGGGAGGGAGACCCAGTACTTC
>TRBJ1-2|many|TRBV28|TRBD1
CASRTGDGYTF
TGTGCCAGCAGGACAGGGGATGGCTACACCTTC
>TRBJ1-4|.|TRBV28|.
CASSFGGVEKLFF
TGTGCCAGCAGTTTTGGCGGGGTTGAAAAACTGTTTTTT
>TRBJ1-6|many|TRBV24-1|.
CATSDLKGLGSPLHF
TGTGCCACCAGTGATTTGAAGGGGTTGGGTTCACCCCTCCACTTT
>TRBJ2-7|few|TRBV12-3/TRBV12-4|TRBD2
CASSLGLREIEQYF
TGTGCCAGCAGTTTAGGATTGCGGGAGATTGAGCAGTACTTC
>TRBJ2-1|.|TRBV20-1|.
CSARKGPATAYNEQFF
TGCAGTGCTAGAAAGGGTCCTGCCACGGCCTACAATGAGCAGTTCTTC
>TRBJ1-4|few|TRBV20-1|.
CSARNSGSPNEKLFF
TGCAGTGCTAGGAATTCCGGTTCACCGAATGAAAAACTGTTTTTT
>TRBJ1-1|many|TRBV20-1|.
CTAKQGLNTEAFF
TGCACCGCTAAACAGGGATTGAACACTGAAGCTTTCTTT
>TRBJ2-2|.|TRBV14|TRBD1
CASSLRQGGTGELFF
TGTGCCAGCAGCCTACGACAGGGTGGCACGGGGGAGCTGTTTTTT
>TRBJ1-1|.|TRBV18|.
CASSPSADMNTEAFF
TGTGCCAGCTCACCTTCGGCCGATATGAACACTGAAGCTTTCTTT
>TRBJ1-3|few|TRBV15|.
CATSRDRGIAGNTIYF
TGTGCCACCAGCAGAGATAGGGGGATCGCTGGAAACACCATATATTTT
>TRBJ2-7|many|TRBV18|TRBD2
CASSPGTSGRAHEQYF
TGTGCCAGCTCACCAGGAACTAGCGGGAGGGCCCACGAGCAGTACTTC
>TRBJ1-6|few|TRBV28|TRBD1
CASGSRDRGPESPLHF
TGTGCCAGCGGGTCCCGGGACAGGGGCCCGGAATCACCCCTCCACTTT
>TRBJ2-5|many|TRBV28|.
CASSFNSGAQETQYF
TGTGCCAGCAGTTTTAACTCAGGGGCCCAAGAGACCCAGTACTTC
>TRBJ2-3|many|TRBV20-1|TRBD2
CSAEPGLAGGRKDTQYF
TGCAGTGCCGAACCGGGACTAGCGGGGGGGCGTAAAGATACGCAGTATTTT
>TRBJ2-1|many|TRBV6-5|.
CASSYLGEQFF
TGTGCCAGCAGTTATTTGGGTGAGCAGTTCTTC
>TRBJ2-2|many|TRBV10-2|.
CASSPDSLTGELFF
TGCGCCAGCAGCCCGGACAGCCTTACCGGGGAGCTGTTTTTT
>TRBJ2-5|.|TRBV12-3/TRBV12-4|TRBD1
CASSFRGQGKETQYF
TGTGCCAGCAGTTTTCGGGGACAGGGAAAAGAGACCCAGTACTTC
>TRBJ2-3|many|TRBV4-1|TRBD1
CASSPSTTGPNKDTQYF
TGCGCCAGCTCCCCAAGTACGACAGGGCCGAATAAAGATACGCAGTATTTT